Given below is one T cell receptor (beta chain) in context. This entry belongs to a study of blood T cell repertoires in COVID-19. As for the study in general: Donors in the United States, Italy and Spain gave samples during acute or convalescent COVID-19. The analysed material was cDNA or gDNA that came from T cells, B-cell-depleted T cells, or PBMCs.

The ends were cut back, 4 bases at V and 5 bases at J, with 18 bases in the middle. Germline V gene sequence: CDR1 SGHRS, CDR2 YFSETQ. There are 15 residues in the CDR3. Under the authors' procedure: Reference gene primers were amplified, and this amplification served to estimate nucleated cell counts. TCRdb keeps only in-frame clones here, not all; method: immunoSEQ multiplex PCR. For V, J and clone size, that table is used; D and trimming come from the DNA. The sample has about 170,000 clones; around 80% are singletons. This receptor was taken from a woman aged 65 to 85 who had recovered from COVID-19. Sequencing was carried out using peripheral blood. V is TRBV5-1 and J is TRBJ2-5; D perhaps matches TRBD2 (6 bases). CDR3 residues: CASSGGGASEETQYF. The CDR3 DNA reads TGCGCCAGCAGCGGGGGTGGGGCTAGCGAGGAGACCCAGTACTTC.